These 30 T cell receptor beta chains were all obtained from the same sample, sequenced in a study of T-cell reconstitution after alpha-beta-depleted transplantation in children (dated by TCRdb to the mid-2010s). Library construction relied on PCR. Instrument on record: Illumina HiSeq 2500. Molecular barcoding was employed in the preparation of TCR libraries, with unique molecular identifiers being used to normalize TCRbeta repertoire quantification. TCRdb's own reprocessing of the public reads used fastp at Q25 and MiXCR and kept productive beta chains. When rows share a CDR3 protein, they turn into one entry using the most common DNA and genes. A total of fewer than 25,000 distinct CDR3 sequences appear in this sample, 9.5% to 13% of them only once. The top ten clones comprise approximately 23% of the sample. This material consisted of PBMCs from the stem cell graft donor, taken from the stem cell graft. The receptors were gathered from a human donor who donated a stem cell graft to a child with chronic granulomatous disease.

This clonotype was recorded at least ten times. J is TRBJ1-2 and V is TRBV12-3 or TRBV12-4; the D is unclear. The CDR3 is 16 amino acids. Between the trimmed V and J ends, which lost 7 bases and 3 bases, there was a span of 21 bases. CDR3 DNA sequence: TGTGCCAGCACCTCCGGGGAGAATCCCTTATACTATGGCTACACCTTC. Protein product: CASTSGENPLYYGYTF.

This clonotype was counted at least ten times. As DNA, the CDR3 is TGTGCCAGCAGCTTAGCCAACATCCTCACAGGGGGCGAGCAGTACTTC. Amino acid sequence: CASSLANILTGGEQYF. This sequence joins TRBV11-2 and TRBJ2-7, with TRBD1 matching 8 bases. Germline values: CDR1 SGHAT, CDR2 FQNNGV. The CDR3 consists of 16 residues. With 1 base clipped from V and 6 bases from J, the junction kept 11 bases outside the gene matches.

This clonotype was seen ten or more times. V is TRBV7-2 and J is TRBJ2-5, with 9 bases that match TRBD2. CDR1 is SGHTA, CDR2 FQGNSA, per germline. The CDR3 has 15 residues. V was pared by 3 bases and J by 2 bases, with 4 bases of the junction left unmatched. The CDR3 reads CASSFRLADQETQYF. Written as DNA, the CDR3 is TGTGCCAGCAGCTTCCGACTAGCGGATCAAGAGACCCAGTACTTC.

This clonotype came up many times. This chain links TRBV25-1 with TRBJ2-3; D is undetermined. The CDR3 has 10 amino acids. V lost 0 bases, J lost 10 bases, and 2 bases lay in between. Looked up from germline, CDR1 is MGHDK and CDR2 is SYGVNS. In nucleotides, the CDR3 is TGTGCCAGCAGTGAATATGCGCAGTATTTT. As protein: CASSEYAQYF.

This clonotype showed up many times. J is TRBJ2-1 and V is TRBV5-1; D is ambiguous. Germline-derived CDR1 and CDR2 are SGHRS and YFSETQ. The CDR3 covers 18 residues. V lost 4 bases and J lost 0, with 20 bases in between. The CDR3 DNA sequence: TGCGCCAGCAGCCCTAATGGCCTCCGGATGAGCTCCTACAATGAGCAGTTCTTC. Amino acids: CASSPNGLRMSSYNEQFF.

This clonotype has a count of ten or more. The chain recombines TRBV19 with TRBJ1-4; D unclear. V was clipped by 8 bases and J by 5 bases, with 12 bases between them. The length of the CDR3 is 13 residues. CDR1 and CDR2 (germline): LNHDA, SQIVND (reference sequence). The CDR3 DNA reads TGTGCCAGTGGGGAGCAGCTCAATGAAAAACTGTTTTTT. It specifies CASGEQLNEKLFF.

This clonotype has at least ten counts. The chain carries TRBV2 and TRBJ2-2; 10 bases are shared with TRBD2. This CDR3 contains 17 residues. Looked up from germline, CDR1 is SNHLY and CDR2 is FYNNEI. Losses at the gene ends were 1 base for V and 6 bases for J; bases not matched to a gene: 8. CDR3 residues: CASSEGLAGVLAGELFF. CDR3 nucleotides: TGTGCCAGCAGTGAAGGGCTAGCGGGAGTCTTAGCCGGGGAGCTGTTTTTT.

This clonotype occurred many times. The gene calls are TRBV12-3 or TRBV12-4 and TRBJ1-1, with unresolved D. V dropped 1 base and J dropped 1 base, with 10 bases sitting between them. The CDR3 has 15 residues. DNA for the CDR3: TGTGCCAGCAGTTTAGGGACCTGGGAGAACACTGAAGCTTTCTTT. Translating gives CASSLGTWENTEAFF.

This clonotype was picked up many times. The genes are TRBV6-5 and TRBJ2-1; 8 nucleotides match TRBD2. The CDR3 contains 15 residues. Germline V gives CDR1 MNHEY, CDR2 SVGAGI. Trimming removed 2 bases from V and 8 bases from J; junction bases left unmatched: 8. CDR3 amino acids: CASSYGGGSNYEQFF. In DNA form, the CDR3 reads TGTGCCAGCAGTTACGGCGGGGGGTCCAACTATGAGCAGTTCTTC.

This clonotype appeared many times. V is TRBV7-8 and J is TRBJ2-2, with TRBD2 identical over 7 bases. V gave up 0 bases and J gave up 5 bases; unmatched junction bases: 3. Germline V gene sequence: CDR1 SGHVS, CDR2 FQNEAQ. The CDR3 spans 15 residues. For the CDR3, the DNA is TGTGCCAGCAGCTTAGCGGGAGGGAGGACCGGGGAGCTGTTTTTT. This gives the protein CASSLAGGRTGELFF. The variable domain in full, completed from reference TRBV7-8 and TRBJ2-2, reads GAGVSQSPRYKVAKRGQDVALRCDPISGHVSLFWYQQALGQGPEFLTYFQNEAQLDKSGLPSDRFFAERPEGSVSTLKIQRTQQEDSAVYLCASSLAGGRTGELFFGEGSRLTVL.

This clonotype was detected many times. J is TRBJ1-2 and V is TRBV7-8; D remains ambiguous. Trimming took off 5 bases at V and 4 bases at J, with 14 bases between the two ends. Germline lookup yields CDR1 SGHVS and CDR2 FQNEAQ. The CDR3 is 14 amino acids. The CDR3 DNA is TGTGCCAGCAGCCAGTCGGTGGTGGCCTATGGCTACACCTTC. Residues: CASSQSVVAYGYTF.

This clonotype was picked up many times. CDR3 nucleotides: TGCGCCAGCAGCTTGTCCGGGGGCGAGCAGTACTTC. It yields the protein CASSLSGGEQYF. The rearrangement uses TRBV5-1 and TRBJ2-7; TRBD2 might be the D (6 bases). Germline V gene sequence: CDR1 SGHRS, CDR2 YFSETQ. With 1 base removed from V and 6 bases from J, the gap between germline ends came to 8 bases. The length of the CDR3 is 12 residues. Based on the CDR3 plus reference TRBV5-1 and TRBJ2-7, the full variable domain is KAGVTQTPRYLIKTRGQQVTLSCSPISGHRSVSWYQQTPGQGLQFLFEYFSETQRNKGNFPGRFSGRQFSNSRSEMNVSTLELGDSALYLCASSLSGGEQYFGPGTRLTVT.

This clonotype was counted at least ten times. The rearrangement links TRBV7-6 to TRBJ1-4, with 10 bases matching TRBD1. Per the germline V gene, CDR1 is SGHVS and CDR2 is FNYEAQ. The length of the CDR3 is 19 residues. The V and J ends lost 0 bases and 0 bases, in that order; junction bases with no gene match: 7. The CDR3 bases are TGTGCCAGCAGCTTAGCCGGGACAGGGGATACCGCAACTAATGAAAAACTGTTTTTT. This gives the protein CASSLAGTGDTATNEKLFF.

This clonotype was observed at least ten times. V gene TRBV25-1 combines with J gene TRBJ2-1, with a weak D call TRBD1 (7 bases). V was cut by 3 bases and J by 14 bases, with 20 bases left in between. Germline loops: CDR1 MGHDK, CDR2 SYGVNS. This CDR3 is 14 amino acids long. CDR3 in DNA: TGTGCCAGCAGTGATTCCAGGGGGGATCGACGGGAGTTCTTC. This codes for CASSDSRGDRREFF.

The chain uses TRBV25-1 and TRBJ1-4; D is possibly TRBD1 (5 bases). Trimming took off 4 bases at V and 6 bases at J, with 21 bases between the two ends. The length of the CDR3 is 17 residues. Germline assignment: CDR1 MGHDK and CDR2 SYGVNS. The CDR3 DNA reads TGTGCCAGCAGTGGAAGTAGGGGCCCCAGGGCGGATGAAAAACTGTTTTTT. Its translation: CASSGSRGPRADEKLFF.

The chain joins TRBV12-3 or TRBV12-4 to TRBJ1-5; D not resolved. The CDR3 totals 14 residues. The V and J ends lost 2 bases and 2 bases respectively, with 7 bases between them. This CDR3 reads CASSLWVGNQPQHF. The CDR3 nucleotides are TGTGCCAGCAGTTTATGGGTTGGCAATCAGCCCCAGCATTTT.

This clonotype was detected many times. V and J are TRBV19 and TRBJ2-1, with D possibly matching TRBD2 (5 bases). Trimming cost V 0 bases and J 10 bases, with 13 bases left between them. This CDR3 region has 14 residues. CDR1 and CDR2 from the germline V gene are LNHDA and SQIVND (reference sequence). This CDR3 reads CASSIDPASKEQFF. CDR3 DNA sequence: TGTGCCAGTAGTATAGATCCCGCTAGCAAAGAGCAGTTCTTC.

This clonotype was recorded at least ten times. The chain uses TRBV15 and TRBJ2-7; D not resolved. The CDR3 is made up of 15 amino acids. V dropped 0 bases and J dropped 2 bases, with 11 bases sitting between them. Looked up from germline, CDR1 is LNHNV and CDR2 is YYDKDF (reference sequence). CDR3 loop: CATSRDPGSAYEQYF. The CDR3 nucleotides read TGTGCCACCAGCAGAGATCCCGGCAGTGCCTACGAGCAGTACTTC. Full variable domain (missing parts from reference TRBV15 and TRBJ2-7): DAMVIQNPRYQVTQFGKPVTLSCSQTLNHNVMYWYQQKSSQAPKLLFHYYDKDFNNEADTPDNFQSRRPNTSFCFLDIRSPGLGDTAMYLCATSRDPGSAYEQYFGPGTRLTVT.

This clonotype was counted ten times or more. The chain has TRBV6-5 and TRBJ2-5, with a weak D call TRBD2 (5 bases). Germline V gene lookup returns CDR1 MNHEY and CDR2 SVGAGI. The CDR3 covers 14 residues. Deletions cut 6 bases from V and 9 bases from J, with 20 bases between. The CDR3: CASSTDYTGEPQYF. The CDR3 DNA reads TGTGCCAGCAGCACCGACTATACCGGGGAGCCCCAGTACTTC.

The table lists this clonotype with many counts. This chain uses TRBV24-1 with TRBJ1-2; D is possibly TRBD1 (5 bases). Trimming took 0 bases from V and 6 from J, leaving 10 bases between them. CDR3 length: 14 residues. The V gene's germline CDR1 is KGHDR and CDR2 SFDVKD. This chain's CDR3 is CATSDLRQGDGYTF. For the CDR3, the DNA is TGTGCCACCAGTGATTTGCGGCAGGGTGATGGCTACACCTTC.

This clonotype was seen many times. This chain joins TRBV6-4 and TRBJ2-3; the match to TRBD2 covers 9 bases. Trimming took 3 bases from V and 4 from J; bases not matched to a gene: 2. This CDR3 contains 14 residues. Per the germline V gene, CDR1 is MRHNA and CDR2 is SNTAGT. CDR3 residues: CASSERGGPDTQYF. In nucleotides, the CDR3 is TGTGCCAGCAGTGAGCGGGGGGGCCCAGATACGCAGTATTTT.

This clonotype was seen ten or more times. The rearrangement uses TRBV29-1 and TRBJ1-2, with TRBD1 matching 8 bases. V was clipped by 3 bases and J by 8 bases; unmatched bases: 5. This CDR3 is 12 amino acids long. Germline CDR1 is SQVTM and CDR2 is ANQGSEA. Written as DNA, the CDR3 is TGCAGCGTTGATACGACAGGGGAAGGCTACACCTTC. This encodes CSVDTTGEGYTF.

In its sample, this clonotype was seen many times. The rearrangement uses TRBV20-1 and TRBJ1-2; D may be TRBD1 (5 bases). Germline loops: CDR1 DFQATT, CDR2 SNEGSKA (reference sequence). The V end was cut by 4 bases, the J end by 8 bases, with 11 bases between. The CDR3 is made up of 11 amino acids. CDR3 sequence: CSATPGDGYTF. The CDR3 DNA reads TGCAGTGCTACACCCGGGGACGGCTACACCTTC.

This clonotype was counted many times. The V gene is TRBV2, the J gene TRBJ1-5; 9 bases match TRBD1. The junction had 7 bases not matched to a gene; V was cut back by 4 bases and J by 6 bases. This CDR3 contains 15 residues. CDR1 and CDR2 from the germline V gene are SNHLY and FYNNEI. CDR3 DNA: TGTGCCAGCAGTGCGGGACAGGGTTGGGGTCAGCCCCAGCATTTT. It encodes CASSAGQGWGQPQHF.

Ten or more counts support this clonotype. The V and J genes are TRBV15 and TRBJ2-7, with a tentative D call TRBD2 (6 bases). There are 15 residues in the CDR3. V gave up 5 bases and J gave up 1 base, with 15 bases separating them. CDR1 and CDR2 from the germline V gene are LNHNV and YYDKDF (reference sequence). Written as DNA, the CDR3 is TGTGCCACCAGCGGCGGGACCCCGAGGTCCTACGAGCAGTACTTC. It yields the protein CATSGGTPRSYEQYF.

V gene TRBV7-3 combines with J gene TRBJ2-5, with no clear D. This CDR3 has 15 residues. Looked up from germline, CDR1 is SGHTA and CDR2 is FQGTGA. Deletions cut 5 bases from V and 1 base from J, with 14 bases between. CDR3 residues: CASSPRLAAQETQYF. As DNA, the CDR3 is TGTGCCAGCAGCCCCCGGTTGGCGGCCCAAGAGACCCAGTACTTC.

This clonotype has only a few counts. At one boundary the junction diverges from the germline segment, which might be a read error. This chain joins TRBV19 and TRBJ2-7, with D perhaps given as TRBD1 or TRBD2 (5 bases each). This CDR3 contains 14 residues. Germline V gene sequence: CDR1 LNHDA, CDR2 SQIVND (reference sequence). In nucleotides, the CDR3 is TGTGCCAGTAGTTTTCCAGGGACCCCCTACGAGCAGTACTTT. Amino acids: CASSFPGTPYEQYF. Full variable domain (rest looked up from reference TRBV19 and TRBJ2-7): DGGITQSPKYLFRKEGQNVTLSCEQNLNHDAMYWYRQDPGQGLRLIYYSQIVNDFQKGDIAEGYSVSREKKESFPLTVTSAQKNPTAFYLCASSFPGTPYEQYFGPGTRLTVT.

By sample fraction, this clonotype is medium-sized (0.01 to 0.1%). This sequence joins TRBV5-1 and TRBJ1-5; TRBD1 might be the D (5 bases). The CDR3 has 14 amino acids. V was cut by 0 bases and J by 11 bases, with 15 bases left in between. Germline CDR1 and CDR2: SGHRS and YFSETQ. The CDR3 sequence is CASSLDGGTRTQHF. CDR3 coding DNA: TGCGCCAGCAGCTTGGACGGCGGGACTAGAACCCAGCATTTT.

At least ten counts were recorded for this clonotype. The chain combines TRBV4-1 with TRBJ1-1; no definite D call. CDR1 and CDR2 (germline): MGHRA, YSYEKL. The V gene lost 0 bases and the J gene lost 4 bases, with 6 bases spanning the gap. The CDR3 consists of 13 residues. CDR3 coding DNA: TGCGCCAGCAGCCAAGATCTGAGCACTGAAGCTTTCTTT. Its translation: CASSQDLSTEAFF.

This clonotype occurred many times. DNA for the CDR3: TGCAGTGCTTACGACACATTCTTTAGCACAGATACGCAGTATTTT. Protein sequence: CSAYDTFFSTDTQYF. The J gene is TRBJ2-3, the V gene TRBV20-1, with D unclear. This CDR3 is 15 amino acids long. Trimming took 5 bases from V and 0 from J, leaving 15 bases between them. Germline CDR1 is DFQATT and CDR2 is SNEGSKA (reference sequence).